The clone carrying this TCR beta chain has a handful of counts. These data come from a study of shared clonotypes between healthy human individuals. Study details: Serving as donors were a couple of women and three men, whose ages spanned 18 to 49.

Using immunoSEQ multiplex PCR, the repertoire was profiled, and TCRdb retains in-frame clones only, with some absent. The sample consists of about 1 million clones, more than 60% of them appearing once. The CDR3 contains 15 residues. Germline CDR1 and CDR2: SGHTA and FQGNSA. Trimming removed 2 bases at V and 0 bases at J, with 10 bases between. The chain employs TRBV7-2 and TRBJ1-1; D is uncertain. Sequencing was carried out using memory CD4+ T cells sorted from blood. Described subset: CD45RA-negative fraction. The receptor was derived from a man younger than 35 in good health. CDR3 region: CASSLTDRLNTEAFF. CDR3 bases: TGTGCCAGCAGCTTAACGGATCGCCTGAACACTGAAGCTTTCTTT. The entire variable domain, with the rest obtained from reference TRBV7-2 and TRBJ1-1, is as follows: GAGVSQSPSNKVTEKGKDVELRCDPISGHTALYWYRQSLGQGLEFLIYFQGNSAPDKSGLPSDRFSAERTGGSVSTLTIQRTQQEDSAVYLCASSLTDRLNTEAFFGQGTRLTVV.